Below, 7 T cell receptor beta chains from the same sample are listed, as sequenced in a study of PD-L1 blockade in urothelial cancer. Clones were sequenced by immunoSEQ multiplex PCR, and TCRdb holds only the in-frame ones, with some missing. This table has approximately 100,000 clones, under 85% appearing once. Here the sequenced sample was PBMCs, taken around atezolizumab (anti-PD-L1) treatment. Every receptor here comes from a man aged 45-65 years with urothelial cancer.

This clone was observed a few times. V usage is TRBV19 and J usage is TRBJ2-3; the match to TRBD2 covers 8 bases. The CDR3 is made up of 14 amino acids. Germline values: CDR1 LNHDA, CDR2 SQIVND (reference sequence). With V trimmed by 4 bases and J by 6 bases, 6 bases remained unmatched. In DNA, the CDR3 is TGTGCCAGTAGTAATCAGCGGGGGACCGATACGCAGTATTTT. Residues: CASSNQRGTDTQYF.

The chain joins TRBV6-1 to TRBJ1-2; 7 positions match TRBD1. After removal of 6 bases from V and 8 bases from J, the junction contained 9 bases not matched to a gene. This CDR3 has 13 amino acids. Germline V lookup: CDR1 MNHNS, CDR2 SASEGT. The CDR3 DNA follows: TGTGCCAGCAGGACGACAGGGAAGGACGGCTACACCTTC. Translation gives CASRTTGKDGYTF.

This clone has more than one count but fewer than ten. V gene TRBV5-1 combines with J gene TRBJ1-3, with TRBD1 as a possible D gene (5 bases). This CDR3 is 14 amino acids long. Germline V gene data show CDR1 as SGHRS and CDR2 as YFSETQ. Between the trimmed V and J ends, which lost 4 bases and 7 bases, there was a span of 15 bases. This chain's CDR3 is CASSLDINRNTIYF. CDR3 DNA sequence: TGCGCCAGCAGCCTGGACATAAACAGGAACACCATATATTTT.

This chain connects TRBV14 to TRBJ2-1, with a tentative D call TRBD2 (5 bases). The V gene lost 4 bases and the J gene lost 2 bases, with 15 bases spanning the gap. Germline lookup yields CDR1 SGHDN and CDR2 FVKESK. The CDR3 spans 16 residues. Here the CDR3 DNA reads TGTGCCAGCAGCCGGGCGACGGGGAGACCCTACAATGAGCAGTTCTTC. This gives the protein CASSRATGRPYNEQFF.

The chain links TRBV10-1 to TRBJ2-3; the D is unclear. Looked up from germline, CDR1 is WNHNN and CDR2 is SYGVQD (reference sequence). The CDR3 loop spans 16 amino acids. V was shortened by 3 bases and J by 5 bases, with 18 bases between the two germline ends. CDR3 nucleotides: TGCGCCAGCAGTGACGAGACGAGGAAAATGGGAGATACGCAGTATTTT. It encodes CASSDETRKMGDTQYF.

This chain uses TRBV6-6 with TRBJ2-1, with 9 bases identical to TRBD1. CDR3 length equals 15 residues. The junction had 6 bases not matched to a gene; V was cut back by 7 bases and J by 2 bases. CDR1 and CDR2 (germline): MNHNY, SVGAGI (reference sequence). The CDR3 protein is CASTVDRGPYNEQFF. The DNA for the CDR3 is TGTGCCAGCACCGTGGACAGGGGTCCCTACAATGAGCAGTTCTTC.

This chain links TRBV19 with TRBJ2-1; weak D call: TRBD2 (5 bases). The CDR3 length is 13 residues. V lost 8 bases, J lost 9 bases, and 17 bases lay in between. CDR1 and CDR2 from the germline V gene are LNHDA and SQIVND (reference sequence). The CDR3 here is CASSLSFGGEQFF. In nucleotides, the CDR3 is TGTGCCAGTTCGCTCTCCTTTGGAGGTGAGCAGTTCTTC.